This is a list of T cell receptor beta chains from one sample in a study of blood T cell repertoires in COVID-19. Here immunoSEQ multiplex PCR was the method, and the copy in TCRdb shows in-frame clones only, minus some. The data show under 400,000 clones, roughly 90% seen once. Sample: PBMCs or T cells enriched from blood (not recorded which). The receptors were sampled from a woman aged 25 to 39 who had been exposed to COVID-19. The CDR3 runs from the conserved cysteine through the conserved F or W. The order of the fields is D gene, clone size, J gene, V gene, CDR3 DNA, CDR3 protein. D genes are given only for firm matches. Only part of the rows carry a size: once, few, many, or a class if the clone is expanded.

TRBD1 NA TRBJ2-7 TRBV9 TGTGCCAGCAGCGTAGCTGGACAGGTATTCAACGAGCAGTACTTC CASSVAGQVFNEQYF
NA NA TRBJ2-7 TRBV11-3 TGTGCCAGCAGCTTAGAGACATACGAGCAGTACTTC CASSLETYEQYF
NA NA TRBJ1-5 TRBV2 TGTGCCAGCAATCACAACGGGGGGAGCAATCAGCCCCAGCATTTT CASNHNGGSNQPQHF
NA NA TRBJ2-3 TRBV5-1 TGCGCCAGCACCCCCTGGGAGACTGCCACAGATACGCAGTATTTT CASTPWETATDTQYF
NA NA TRBJ2-2 TRBV9 TGTGCCAGCAGCGCAACGAACACCGGGGAGCTGTTTTTT CASSATNTGELFF
TRBD1 NA TRBJ1-1 TRBV2 TGTGCCAGCAGATGGGACAGGGGTTTGAACACTGAAGCTTTCTTT CASRWDRGLNTEAFF
TRBD2 NA TRBJ2-5 TRBV28 TGTGCCAGCAGTTTTAGCGCGGGAGGGCAAGAGACCCAGTACTTC CASSFSAGGQETQYF
TRBD2 NA TRBJ2-7 TRBV12-5 TGTGCTAGTGGTTTGAACGGGAGCGGGAACGAGCAGTACTTC CASGLNGSGNEQYF
TRBD1 NA TRBJ1-1 TRBV6-4 TGTGCCATCGACAGGGACAACACTGAAGCTTTCTTT CAIDRDNTEAFF
NA NA TRBJ2-5 TRBV7-6 TGTGCCAGCAGCCTATACCTTTCCGAGACCCAGTACTTC CASSLYLSETQYF
NA NA TRBJ2-1 TRBV28 TGTGCCAGCAACCCTTCACTAGCCCGCAATGAGCAGTTCTTC CASNPSLARNEQFF
NA NA TRBJ1-1 TRBV28 TGTGCCAGCAGTTTGATAGGGGTTGAAGCTTTCTTT CASSLIGVEAFF
NA NA TRBJ2-3 TRBV24-1 TGTGCCACCAGTGACCCGCGGGGCACAGATACGCAGTATTTT CATSDPRGTDTQYF
NA NA TRBJ2-7 TRBV5-6 TGTGCCAGCAGGAAACTAGGCATCTACGAGCAGTACTTC CASRKLGIYEQYF
NA once TRBJ1-2 TRBV6-5 TGTGCCAGCAGTCCCACCGGGGTAGCTAACTATGGCTACACCTTC CASSPTGVANYGYTF
NA NA TRBJ2-5 TRBV11-2 TGTGCCAGCAGCCGGGACTTCGACGAGACCCAGTACTTC CASSRDFDETQYF
NA NA TRBJ2-7 TRBV5-1 TGCGCCAGCAGCTTGGCTCCGAGTTTAGGAGGGTTTTCCTACGAGCAGTACTTC CASSLAPSLGGFSYEQYF
NA NA TRBJ1-1 TRBV29-1 TGCAGCGTTGTGGTTCAAAGGGTCAGCAGGGGCACTGAAGCTTTCTTT CSVVVQRVSRGTEAFF
TRBD1 NA TRBJ2-3 TRBV15 TGTGCCACCAGCAGAGAGGGGGCAGGGGGACAGTATTTT CATSREGAGGQYF
TRBD1 NA TRBJ2-3 TRBV19 TGTGCCAGTACCTTACAGGGGGGAAATACAGATACGCAGTATTTT CASTLQGGNTDTQYF
NA NA TRBJ1-1 TRBV12-3/TRBV12-4 TGTGCCAGCAGTTCGGGACTTCAAGCTTTCTTT CASSSGLQAFF
NA NA TRBJ1-3 TRBV2 TGTGCCAGCAGTGAAGCGCCCTACCGGGTTACGAGCTCTGGAAACACCATATATTTT CASSEAPYRVTSSGNTIYF
TRBD1 NA TRBJ2-7 TRBV9 TGTGCCAGCAGCGTAGGCGGACAGGGGTTCTCCTACGAGCAGTACTTC CASSVGGQGFSYEQYF
NA NA TRBJ1-1 TRBV28 TGTGCCAGCAGCGTGGGGCCGCTGATTGAAGCTTTCTTT CASSVGPLIEAFF